The T cell receptor beta chain described here comes from a study of T cell repertoires and leukemia-associated antigens (dated by TCRdb to about 2019). With respect to the entire study: Each sample yielded about 5.1 to 7 million read pairs and 3.3 to 5.0 million effective reads, about 16 million effective reads overall. In vitro peptide stimulation of healthy T cells was used with the aim of identifying the antigen recognized by a TCR Vbeta21 clone previously found in CML patients.

Total RNA was extracted from the cultured T cells using TRIzol reagent. 5' rapid amplification of cDNA ends (5'RACE) was the method used to amplify TCRbeta libraries from the RNA. Before sequencing, library concentration and integrity were assessed using Qubit, an Agilent instrument, and quantitative PCR. Qualified libraries were sequenced on Illumina HiSeq or MiSeq by a commercial service provider. For the original study's pipeline: MiXCR version 1.8.2 was used to identify TCR sequences in each sample. To qualify, a clone needed a CDR3 longer than four amino acids, an in-frame nucleotide length, and no stop codon. An effective read was defined as a read containing the complete CDR3 structure. Validation of expanded clones was performed by RT-PCR with 24 Vbeta primers, GeneScan spectratyping, and Sanger sequencing. The public reads were reprocessed in TCRdb via fastp at Q25 and MiXCR, keeping in-frame beta chains. When rows share a CDR3 protein, they turn into one entry using the most common DNA and genes. TCRdb's processing, not the study's, gives the V and J calls here. For this sample the table gives 11,000 or so distinct CDR3 sequences, of which approximately 39% were detected only once. The ten largest clones take up under 35% of the sample.

With respect to this clonotype: The antigen this receptor binds is unknown. A junction end diverges from the germline sequence, so it may reflect a read error.

The CDR3 goes from the cysteine to the phenylalanine over 14 residues. The kept DNA is CDR3 alone, 42 bases in frame from the first base. CDR1 and CDR2 (SSHAT, FNYEAQ) derive from the germline V gene (reference sequence). General findings and caveats noted by the study authors: No significant differences among the four groups were observed in the numbers of Vbeta genes (roughly 66), Jbeta genes (14), VDJ rearrangements, or unique CDR3s. The antigen specificity and function of the expanded clones were not directly tested, and further investigation of both was required.

CD3+ T cells were first rested overnight at approximately 2.5 million cells/mL in RPMI 1640 without fetal bovine serum. MACS immunomagnetic beads were used, per the manufacturer's instructions, to isolate CD3+ T cells from PBMCs. Sample: CD3+ T cells sorted from blood and cultured. This receptor was obtained from a female donor in good health. The chain employs TRBV7-7 and TRBJ2-1; 7 of the junction bases match TRBD2. The CDR3: CASSPQSGDNEQFF. The DNA sequence reads TGTGCTAGCAGCCCCCAGAGCGGGGACAATGAGCAGTTCTTC. The reference TRBV7-7 and TRBJ2-1 proteins fill in what lies around the CDR3, so the full variable domain reads GAGVSQSPRYKVTKRGQDVTLRCDPISSHATLYWYQQALGQGPEFLTYFNYEAQPDKSGLPSDRFSAERPEGSISTLTIQRTEQRDSAMYRCASSPQSGDNEQFFGPGTRLTVL.